The subject of this entry is one TCR beta chain. V gave up 4 bases and J gave up 4 bases, with 13 bases separating them. CDR3 length: 14 residues. Germline loops: CDR1 MNHEY, CDR2 SVGAGI. In the source study's methods: Reference gene primers were amplified, and this amplification served to estimate nucleated cell counts. The repertoire was sequenced with immunoSEQ multiplex PCR; TCRdb's copy has only in-frame clones and lacks some. V, J and clone size are taken as reported in that table, and D and trimming were inferred from the DNA itself. The sample records 200,000 to 300,000 clones, roughly 84% being singletons. The sample comes from a study of blood T cell repertoires in COVID-19. Across the study: In each case, the material was cDNA or gDNA derived from T cells, B-cell-depleted T cells, or PBMCs.

This TCR was recovered from a man in his fifties or sixties with acute or convalescent COVID-19. The chain combines TRBV6-5 with TRBJ1-2; D perhaps matches TRBD1 (6 bases). The sample taken for sequencing was peripheral blood. Written as DNA, the CDR3 is TGTGCCAGCAGTTCTCCAGGACAGATCTATGGCTACACCTTC. Translated, it gives CASSSPGQIYGYTF.